A selection of T cell receptor beta chains follows, all from one sample in a study of blood T cells in healthy people across ages. MiXCR, run by TCRdb on the 5' RACE reads, gives a single entry per CDR3 protein. This table holds some 1,500,000 distinct CDR3 sequences, approximately 39% found once. Sequencing was carried out using blood. These receptors were taken from a woman aged 18-30 years in good health. CDR3s include the opening cysteine and the closing phenylalanine or tryptophan. The D gene is left open where the match is weak. Expanded clones get a size class; other rows say once, few or many, or leave the size out.

TRBJ1-5 few TRBV12-3/TRBV12-4 TRBD1 TGTGCCAGCAGTAACCCCGGGACAGGATACAATCAGCCCCAGCATTTT CASSNPGTGYNQPQHF
TRBJ2-3 few TRBV10-2 NA TGCGCCAGCAGCCGACAGACGTACACAGATACGCAGTATTTT CASSRQTYTDTQYF
TRBJ2-7 NA TRBV27 NA TGTGCCAGCAGTAAAACCGTGGGTTTGTGCGAGCAGTACTTC CASSKTVGLCEQYF
TRBJ2-5 NA TRBV20-1 TRBD2 TGCAGTGCTAGATCGCGGGGGGGCCAAGAGACCCAGTACTTC CSARSRGGQETQYF
TRBJ2-3 NA TRBV7-2 NA TGTGCCAGCAGCCCGTCGCCCACCGGGCTGATTACAGATACGCAGTATTTT CASSPSPTGLITDTQYF
TRBJ2-3 NA TRBV27 NA TGTGCCAGCAGTTTATGGGACGCTAGCACAGATACGCAGTATTTT CASSLWDASTDTQYF
TRBJ2-3 few TRBV7-2 NA TGTGCCAGCAGCTTAGCGGGCGCCATCACAGATACGCAGTATTTT CASSLAGAITDTQYF
TRBJ2-3 NA TRBV5-1 TRBD2 TGCGCCAGCAGCTCGATTCCGGGACTAGCGGGGGGTGGCACAGATACGCAGTATTTT CASSSIPGLAGGGTDTQYF
TRBJ2-7 NA TRBV18 NA TGTGCCAGCTCACCCGACTCCGGGATTTCCTACGAGCAGTACTTC CASSPDSGISYEQYF
TRBJ1-2 NA TRBV12-3/TRBV12-4 NA TGTGCCAGCAGGCAATTCGGGGCGGATAACTATGGCTACACCTTC CASRQFGADNYGYTF
TRBJ1-1 few TRBV6-5 TRBD1 TGTGCCAGCAGTTACGGGGCAGGGGGTCACCACACTGAAGCTTTCTTT CASSYGAGGHHTEAFF
TRBJ2-3 few TRBV29-1 TRBD2 TGCAGCTTAGGACTAGCTAGCACAGATACGCAGTATTTT CSLGLASTDTQYF
TRBJ2-2 NA TRBV15 NA TGTGCCACCAGCAGAGCTGGGACTCCCACCGGGGAGCTGTTTTTT CATSRAGTPTGELFF
TRBJ2-1 NA TRBV5-5 NA TGTGCCAGCAGGTCCAGCAATGAGCAGTTCTTC CASRSSNEQFF
TRBJ1-5 NA TRBV12-3/TRBV12-4 NA TGTGTCAGCAGTGGGTACAGTAATCAGCCCCAGCATTTT CVSSGYSNQPQHF
TRBJ2-2 once TRBV5-1 NA TGCGCCAGCAGCTTGGAGGGACGGTACACCGGGGAGCTGTTTTTT CASSLEGRYTGELFF
TRBJ2-1 NA TRBV7-9 TRBD2 TGTGCCAGCAGCCTACCCTTCAGTAGCGGGAGTAAAGGGAATGAGCAGTTCTTC CASSLPFSSGSKGNEQFF
TRBJ2-5 NA TRBV7-9 TRBD2 TGTGCCAGCAAACGGGGGGAGGAGACCCAGTACTTC CASKRGEETQYF
TRBJ2-1 NA TRBV20-1 TRBD2 TGCAGTGCTAAGACTAGCGGGAGTCGTTATGAGCAGTTCTTC CSAKTSGSRYEQFF
TRBJ1-4 many TRBV12-3/TRBV12-4 NA TGTGCCAGCAGCCTGACAGATCCTAATGAAAAACTGTTTTTT CASSLTDPNEKLFF
TRBJ2-3 NA TRBV7-6 NA TGTGCCAGCAGCTTCGGGGGAAGAGCGGATACGCAGTATTTT CASSFGGRADTQYF
TRBJ2-5 NA TRBV10-3 NA TGTGCCATCAGTGAGTCCAGGGGAGGTTTCGAGACCCAGTACTTC CAISESRGGFETQYF
TRBJ1-3 NA TRBV24-1 NA TGTGCCACCACCGAAGCGGATGACTCTGGAAACACCATATATTTT CATTEADDSGNTIYF
TRBJ2-7 NA TRBV20-1 NA TGCAGTGCAATACGTCCAGTTTCCCCCGAGCAGTACTTC CSAIRPVSPEQYF
TRBJ2-7 NA TRBV12-3/TRBV12-4 NA TGTGCCAGCGCCTCGAGTAGCGGATTCTACAATGAGCAGTACTTC CASASSSGFYNEQYF
TRBJ2-1 NA TRBV3-1 NA TGTGCCAGCAGAAATGAACAGAATGAGCAGTTCTTC CASRNEQNEQFF
TRBJ2-7 NA TRBV6-4 TRBD2 TGTGCCAGCAGTGACCCTTGGACTAGCGGGAGCGACAACGAGCAGTACTTC CASSDPWTSGSDNEQYF
TRBJ1-4 NA TRBV5-1 NA TGCGCCAGCAGCTTGGCCGGGATTAATGAAAAACTGTTTTTT CASSLAGINEKLFF
TRBJ2-2 NA TRBV5-6 TRBD2 TGTGCCAGCAGCGCACTAGCGGAAAACACCGGGGAGCTGTTTTTT CASSALAENTGELFF
TRBJ1-2 few TRBV7-2 NA TGTGCCAGCAGCGCCCGGGACGGACTAAACTATGGCTACACCTTC CASSARDGLNYGYTF
TRBJ2-7 few TRBV19 TRBD1 TGTGCCAGTAGTATCACCGGGGGGACAGGGGTATACGAGCAGTACTTC CASSITGGTGVYEQYF
TRBJ2-7 NA TRBV2 NA TGTGCCAGCAGTGACCTTGTGGGACACAAATCCTACGAGCAGTACTTC CASSDLVGHKSYEQYF
TRBJ1-6 NA TRBV6-5 NA TGTGCCAGCAGTTACGTTGGAAGCTCCTATAATTCACCCCTCCACTTT CASSYVGSSYNSPLHF
TRBJ2-7 NA TRBV12-3/TRBV12-4 TRBD2 TGTGCCAGCAGTTATGGACTAGCGGGGACAGAGCAGTACTTC CASSYGLAGTEQYF
TRBJ2-1 NA TRBV18 TRBD2 TGTGCCAGCTCACCAATTATTCCCACTAGCGACAACAATGAGCAGTTCTTC CASSPIIPTSDNNEQFF
TRBJ2-1 NA TRBV4-2 NA TGTGCCAGCAGCCAAGACGCGCCAAGCTCCTACAATGAGCAGTTCTTC CASSQDAPSSYNEQFF
TRBJ2-2 NA TRBV14 NA TGTGCCAGCAGCCGGACCGTGGGGGTCATGGCGGAGCTGTTTTTT CASSRTVGVMAELFF
TRBJ1-2 NA TRBV7-9 TRBD1 TGTGCCAGCAGCCTGGACCGGGACAGGGTTGGTGGCTACACCTTC CASSLDRDRVGGYTF
TRBJ2-2 NA TRBV28 NA TGTGCCAGCAGTTTGTCATTGGGCGGATGGGAGCTGTTTTTT CASSLSLGGWELFF
TRBJ2-7 NA TRBV29-1 NA TGCAGCGTTGAGCTCCCCAGCTCCTACAATGAGCAGTACTTC CSVELPSSYNEQYF
TRBJ2-7 NA TRBV9 NA TGTGCCAGCAGCGTAGGAATCGGGGGCCCCCCCTACGAGCAGTACTTC CASSVGIGGPPYEQYF
TRBJ2-5 NA TRBV7-2 NA TGTGCCAGCAGACAGCAGTCAGAGACCCAGTACTTC CASRQQSETQYF
TRBJ2-7 NA TRBV20-1 TRBD2 TGCAGTGCTAGTCCCCTGACTAGCGGGTACAATGAGCAGTACTTC CSASPLTSGYNEQYF
TRBJ2-7 few TRBV6-1 NA TGTGCCAGCAGGGGTCAGGGAGAATCGTACGAGCAGTACTTC CASRGQGESYEQYF
TRBJ1-2 few TRBV11-2 NA TGTGCCAGCAGCGTATCAGTAATTGGGTATGGCTACACCTTC CASSVSVIGYGYTF
TRBJ2-1 NA TRBV7-2 TRBD2 TGTGCCAGCAGCATTTTAGCGGGATGGAATGAGCAGTTCTTC CASSILAGWNEQFF
TRBJ2-1 NA TRBV5-1 NA TGCGCCAGCAGCTGGGAAGTACACAATGAGCAGTTCTTC CASSWEVHNEQFF
TRBJ2-3 few TRBV12-3/TRBV12-4 TRBD1 TGTGCCAGCAGTGCAACAGGGGATTCCGGAGATACGCAGTATTTT CASSATGDSGDTQYF
TRBJ2-5 NA TRBV7-2 NA TGTGCCAGCAGATCCGGGAAACAAGAGACCCAGTACTTC CASRSGKQETQYF
TRBJ2-7 many TRBV3-1 TRBD2 TGTGCCAGCAGCCAGGCCCCGGGGGGGACCGAGCAGTACTTC CASSQAPGGTEQYF
TRBJ2-1 NA TRBV7-9 NA TGTGCCAGCACCCCTCCGGCAGGGGCGTGGAATGAGCAGTTCTTC CASTPPAGAWNEQFF
TRBJ1-5 few TRBV3-1 TRBD1 TGTGCCAGCAGCGTTAGGGGGCGCGAGCCCCAGCATTTT CASSVRGREPQHF
TRBJ1-1 NA TRBV5-5 NA TGTGCCAGCAGCTTGGACGGGCCCGAAGCTTTCTTT CASSLDGPEAFF
TRBJ2-7 NA TRBV7-9 NA TGTGCCAGCGGCCTCCCTGGCCCTAGCCCCTCCTACAATGAGCAGTACTTC CASGLPGPSPSYNEQYF
TRBJ1-3 NA TRBV19 TRBD1 TGTGCCAGTAGCCAAGGACAGGGGGCCACTGGAAACACCATATATTTT CASSQGQGATGNTIYF
TRBJ1-2 few TRBV7-9 NA TGTGCCAGCATCGGGGCACAGGACTATGGCTACACCTTC CASIGAQDYGYTF
TRBJ2-3 NA TRBV7-2 TRBD1 TGTGCCAGCAGCTTGGAGGGGGGTGGGACAGGAGACACAGATACGCAGTATTTT CASSLEGGGTGDTDTQYF
TRBJ2-1 once TRBV7-2 NA TGTGCCAGCAGCTTAGGGGTGGGAACAACCTACGAGCAGTTCTTC CASSLGVGTTYEQFF
TRBJ2-7 few TRBV4-3 NA TGCGCCAGCAGCCAACAATGGCAATTGCCTTCCTACGAGCAGTACTTC CASSQQWQLPSYEQYF
TRBJ2-7 NA TRBV10-3 NA TGTGCCATCGGGGGCAACGGAGCCTACGAGCAGTACTTC CAIGGNGAYEQYF